These T cell receptor beta chains were read from a single sample in a study of cytomegalovirus exposure and HLA in healthy donors. Clones were read by immunoSEQ multiplex PCR, and TCRdb kept only the in-frame ones, dropping some. The sample holds fewer than 200,000 clones, over 80% seen once. The sequenced sample consisted of PBMCs. These TCRs come from a woman aged 45-65 years in good health and CMV-seropositive. Both conserved end residues are part of each CDR3. D genes are given only for firm matches. For some rows the clone size is stated as once, few or many, or as a class when expanded; others skip it.

-	TRBV18	TRBJ1-1	-	TGTGCCAGCTCACCAGGGGGCGCCATTAAGGCTGAAGCTTTCTTT	CASSPGGAIKAEAFF
-	TRBV11-2	TRBJ1-2	few	TGTGCCAGCAGCCCTCGGCCCCTAGTCCAGTATGGCTACACCTTC	CASSPRPLVQYGYTF
-	TRBV7-9	TRBJ1-6	-	TGTGCCAGCAGAAGCTCTGGGCGAACTAATTCACCCCTCCACTTT	CASRSSGRTNSPLHF
-	TRBV28	TRBJ2-7	-	TGTGCCAGCAATCTAGGTCAGCGGCAGTACTTC	CASNLGQRQYF
TRBD2	TRBV4-3	TRBJ2-5	-	TGCGCCAGCAGCCAAGCGGGACTAGCGGGAGAGGTGGTAGAGACCCAGTACTTC	CASSQAGLAGEVVETQYF
TRBD1	TRBV18	TRBJ1-2	-	TGTGCCAGCTCACCACCGACTCTCATGGGGGACAGCTATGGCTACACCTTC	CASSPPTLMGDSYGYTF
TRBD2	TRBV7-9	TRBJ2-3	-	TGTGCCAGCAGCTCCCTAAGCGGGGCAGATACGCAGTATTTT	CASSSLSGADTQYF
TRBD2	TRBV7-2	TRBJ2-1	-	TGTACCAGCAGCTCCCGAGCGGGGGGAGTATTTGGCAATGAGCAGTTCTTC	CTSSSRAGGVFGNEQFF
-	TRBV19	TRBJ2-7	once	TGTGCCAGTAGTAAGAATACGGGCTCCTACGAGCAGTACTTC	CASSKNTGSYEQYF
TRBD1	TRBV6-4	TRBJ1-1	-	TGTGCCAACGGCGGGACAGGGTGTAGCGTAGCTGAAGCTTTCTTT	CANGGTGCSVAEAFF
TRBD2	TRBV7-2	TRBJ2-3	once	TGTGCCAGCAGCGGGGAGGGTGGTACGCAGTATTTT	CASSGEGGTQYF
TRBD1	TRBV6-5	TRBJ1-1	-	TGTGCCAGCAGACAACAGGGGGCGCGGGAAGCTTTCTTT	CASRQQGAREAFF
TRBD1	TRBV23-1	TRBJ2-3	-	TGCGCCAGCAAAACGGACAGGGTCTGTTGTATGAACGGCACAGATACGCAGTATTTT	CASKTDRVCCMNGTDTQYF
TRBD1	TRBV6-5	TRBJ1-3	-	TGTGCCAGCAGAATCGACAGGGGGCGAAACACCATATATTTT	CASRIDRGRNTIYF
-	TRBV18	TRBJ2-2	-	TGTGCCAGCTCACCACGACAGGTTGCGACCGGGGAGCTGTTTTTT	CASSPRQVATGELFF
TRBD2	TRBV19	TRBJ2-1	-	TGTGCCAGTAGTATAGACCTGGGACTAGCGGGACCTTACAATGAGCAGTTCTTC	CASSIDLGLAGPYNEQFF
TRBD2	TRBV4-3	TRBJ2-1	-	TGCGCCAGCAGCGGAGAGATTAGGACTAGCAATGAGCAGTTCTTC	CASSGEIRTSNEQFF
TRBD2	TRBV28	TRBJ2-5	-	TGTGCCACGGAGAGTAGCGGGAGTCACGAGACCCAGTACTTC	CATESSGSHETQYF
TRBD1	TRBV10-3	TRBJ2-7	-	TGTGCCATCAGTGAGTCACTTCCGGGACAGGGTGGCGAGCAGTACTTC	CAISESLPGQGGEQYF
TRBD1	TRBV7-2	TRBJ2-1	-	TGTGCCAGCAGCTTGGACAGGGCGGACAATGAGCAGTTCTTC	CASSLDRADNEQFF
TRBD1	TRBV4-2	TRBJ2-2	-	TGTGCCAGCAGCCAACGGACAGGGGAGTACACCGGGGAGCTGTTTTTT	CASSQRTGEYTGELFF
-	TRBV29-1	TRBJ1-2	-	TGCAGCGGCTCACGGGGGGATGACTATGGCTACACCTTC	CSGSRGDDYGYTF
TRBD2	TRBV9	TRBJ2-5	-	TGTGCCAGCGCCCCGGGACTAGCGGTCTACGAGACCCAGTACTTC	CASAPGLAVYETQYF
-	TRBV28	TRBJ1-2	-	TGTGCCAGCAGTTTTTCGGGTGGGAGCCTCTATGGCTACACCTTC	CASSFSGGSLYGYTF
-	TRBV7-7	TRBJ2-7	few	TGTGCTAGCAGCCCGGTCTCCTACGAGCAGTACTTC	CASSPVSYEQYF
TRBD1	TRBV15	TRBJ1-5	-	TGTGCCACCAGCAGGGGACAGAATCAGCCCCAGCATTTT	CATSRGQNQPQHF
TRBD1	TRBV15	TRBJ2-1	-	TGTGCCACCGGGACAGGGTATTACAATGAGCAGTTCTTC	CATGTGYYNEQFF
TRBD2	TRBV7-3	TRBJ2-1	-	TGTGCCAGCAGCTTAGCGGGGGGGAACAATGAGCAGTTCTTC	CASSLAGGNNEQFF